Presented here are 12 T cell receptor beta chains from one specimen sequenced in a study of tumor and adjacent non-tumor tissue in lung cancer. The library came from three nested PCR rounds adapted from ARM-PCR protocols. MiXCR, run by TCRdb on the multiplex PCR reads, gives a single entry per CDR3 protein. The sample records some 99,000 distinct CDR3 sequences, 60% to 70% being singletons. RNA was extracted from bulk tissue without any cell sorting. The normal lung tissue was taken more than 3 cm from the tumor edge. Specimen: distant non-tumor lung tissue. The receptor set was obtained from a man aged 55 to 69 with non-small cell lung cancer.

For this clonotype: Lacking the conserved final phenylalanine or tryptophan, this CDR3 likely reflects a read error. The CDR3 DNA is TGCGCCAGCAGTTACGGGGGACTAATTAATGAGCAGTTCTTA. Amino acids: CASSYGGLINEQFL. The genes are TRBV6-2 or TRBV6-3 and TRBJ2-1; TRBD2 agrees at 7 bases. The CDR3 contains 14 residues. Germline loops: CDR1 MNHEY, CDR2 SVGEGT.

This clonotype occurred a few times. The chain recombines TRBV9 with TRBJ2-1, with D unclear. Trimming took 3 bases from V and 7 from J, leaving 11 bases between them. The CDR3 runs 13 residues. CDR1 is SGDLS, CDR2 YYNGEE, per germline. The CDR3 loop reads CASSANTENEQFF. In DNA, the CDR3 is TGTGCCAGCAGCGCTAACACTGAGAATGAGCAGTTCTTC.

CDR3 amino acids: CASLARLDGYTF. In DNA, the CDR3 is TGTGCCAGCTTAGCCAGGTTGGATGGCTACACCTTC. This chain connects TRBV11-3 to TRBJ1-2, with D hard to call. The germline CDR1 and CDR2 sequences are SGHNT and YENEEA. The CDR3 covers 12 residues. V shed 8 bases and J shed 6 bases, with 13 bases lying between them.

On this clonotype itself: This could be a read error, since a much larger clone is one nucleotide away. The chain carries TRBV11-2 and TRBJ1-1; perhaps TRBD1 as D (6 bases). The germline V gene has CDR1 SGHAT and CDR2 FQNNGV. CDR3 size: 13 residues. The V end was cut by 3 bases, the J end by 8 bases, with 13 bases between. CDR3 sequence: CASSLDTGLEAFF. The CDR3 bases are TGTGCCAGCAGCTTGGATACAGGGTTAGAAGCTTTCTTT.

Notes on this clonotype: Germline and junction disagree at one end, which may indicate a read error. V and J are TRBV5-4 and TRBJ2-7; 7 bases line up with TRBD2. The length of the CDR3 is 14 residues. Germline-derived CDR1 and CDR2 are SGHNT and YYREEE (reference sequence). CDR3 sequence (DNA): TGTGCCTGCAGCCCCACAGCGGGGAGTTACGAGCAGTACTTC. Encoded protein: CACSPTAGSYEQYF.

Note on this clonotype: In this CDR3 the conserved last residue, phenylalanine or tryptophan, is missing, so a read error is likely. The V and J genes are TRBV20-1 and TRBJ1-5; weak D call: TRBD1 (6 bases). The CDR3 is 13 residues long. Germline V lookup: CDR1 DFQATT, CDR2 SNEGSKA (reference sequence). V was trimmed by 3 bases and J by 4 bases, leaving 10 bases between them. This CDR3 is CSASGGLNQPQHS. CDR3 DNA: TGCAGTGCTAGTGGGGGGCTAAATCAGCCCCAGCATTCT.

This clonotype was observed once. The J gene is TRBJ2-3, the V gene TRBV20-1; either TRBD1 or TRBD2 may supply D (5 bases each). CDR3 length: 14 amino acids. CDR1 is DFQATT and CDR2 is SNEGSKA in the germline V gene (reference sequence). V was trimmed by 8 bases and J by 4 bases, leaving 19 bases between them. CDR3 amino acids: CSSRGVGWADTQYF. The CDR3 bases are TGCAGTTCGAGGGGAGTAGGCTGGGCAGATACGCAGTATTTT.

About this clonotype: The junction does not match germline at one end; this may be a read error. The rearrangement uses TRBV11-2 and TRBJ2-7; D ambiguous. Germline V gene data show CDR1 as SGHAT and CDR2 as FQNNGV. The CDR3 spans 14 residues. The DNA for the CDR3 is TGTGCGAGCAGCTTGGGCGGACGGACCTACGAGCAGTACTTC. Protein: CASSLGGRTYEQYF.

For this clonotype: This may come from a read error, since a much larger clone is one base off. This chain links TRBV12-3 or TRBV12-4 with TRBJ2-1; D is unresolved. The CDR3 is made up of 13 amino acids. V dropped 2 bases and J dropped 10 bases, with 12 bases sitting between them. The CDR3 DNA reads TGTGCCAGCAGTTTATACCGTCCCAAAGAGCAGTTCTTC. Protein product: CASSLYRPKEQFF.

With respect to this clonotype: The junction differs from germline at one of its ends, possibly a read error. V and J are TRBV5-4 and TRBJ2-7, with 10 bases fitting TRBD2. Germline values: CDR1 SGHNT, CDR2 YYREEE (reference sequence). This CDR3 region has 16 residues. CDR3 bases: TGTGCCAGCAGCAAAGCGGGGGGGCCCATCAGGGACGAGCCGTACTTC. This codes for CASSKAGGPIRDEPYF.

This clonotype occurred once. CDR3: CSARPQGRELIEQYF. CDR3 DNA sequence: TGCAGTGCTAGACCTCAGGGACGAGAGCTTATCGAGCAGTACTTC. The V gene is TRBV20-1, the J gene TRBJ2-7, with D tentatively TRBD1 or TRBD2 (5 bases each). From germline, CDR1 is DFQATT and CDR2 SNEGSKA (reference sequence). This CDR3 is 15 amino acids long. V was shortened by 2 bases and J by 6 bases, with 20 bases between the two germline ends.

Notes on this clonotype: The junction departs from the called germline gene at one end, perhaps through a read error. The J gene is TRBJ1-5, the V gene TRBV4-1; D gene unclear. This CDR3 spans 15 amino acids. Looked up from germline, CDR1 is MGHRA and CDR2 is YSYEKL. The CDR3 DNA follows: TGCACCAGCAGCCAAGATATGGGGAGCAATCAGCCCCGGCATTTT. This gives the protein CTSSQDMGSNQPRHF.